This T cell receptor (beta chain) was identified in a study of blood T cell repertoires in COVID-19. Study at large: Some COVID-19 samples were acute and others convalescent; all came from the United States, Italy and Spain. Nucleic acid was either cDNA or gDNA, and it came from T cells, B-cell-depleted T cells, or PBMCs.

The CDR3 contains 14 residues. Germline CDR1 is LGHDT and CDR2 is YNNKEL (reference sequence). V dropped 4 bases and J dropped 0 bases, with 9 bases sitting between them. Original handling: By means of reference gene primer amplification, nucleated cell counts were estimated. Only in-frame clones appear in the TCRdb table, and some are missing; sequencing was by immunoSEQ multiplex PCR. That table furnishes V, J and clone size, whereas the DNA furnished D and trimming. The sample gives approximately 140,000 clones, about 86% of which show up once; less than 3.5% is in the top ten. The J gene is TRBJ2-5, the V gene TRBV3-1 (or the pseudogene TRBV3-2); no clear D. The specimen was peripheral blood. The TCR originated in a man between 70 and 80 years old with acute or convalescent COVID-19. CDR3 loop: CASSRSTNQETQYF. The CDR3, as DNA: TGTGCCAGCAGCCGATCGACAAACCAAGAGACCCAGTACTTC.